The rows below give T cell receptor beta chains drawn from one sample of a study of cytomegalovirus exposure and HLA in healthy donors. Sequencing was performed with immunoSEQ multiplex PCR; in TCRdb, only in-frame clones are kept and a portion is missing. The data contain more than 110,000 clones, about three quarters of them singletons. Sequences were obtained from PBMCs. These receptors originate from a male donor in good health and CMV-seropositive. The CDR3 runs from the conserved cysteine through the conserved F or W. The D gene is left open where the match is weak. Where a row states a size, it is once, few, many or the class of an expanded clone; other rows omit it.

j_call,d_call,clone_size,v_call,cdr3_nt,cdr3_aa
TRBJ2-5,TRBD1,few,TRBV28,TGTGCCAGCAGTTTCAACAGGGGCCAAGAGACCCAGTACTTC,CASSFNRGQETQYF
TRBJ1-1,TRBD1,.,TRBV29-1,TGCAGCGTCGCCCTGAGGACAGGGTGGAACACTGAAGCTTTCTTT,CSVALRTGWNTEAFF
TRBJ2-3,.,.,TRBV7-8,TGTGCCAGCAGCTTAGTAGGACGCGGTAGCGGACCTAGCACAGATACGCAGTATTTT,CASSLVGRGSGPSTDTQYF
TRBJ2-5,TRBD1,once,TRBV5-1,TGCGCCAGCAGCGGGACAGGGGGAATAGCGGAGACCCAGTACTTC,CASSGTGGIAETQYF
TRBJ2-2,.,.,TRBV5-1,TGCGCCAGCAGCGTTGACTCGAACACCGGGGAGCTGTTTTTT,CASSVDSNTGELFF
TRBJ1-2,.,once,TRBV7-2,TGTGCCAGCAGCCCGCGCATTGGGACACTGAACTATGGCTACACCTTC,CASSPRIGTLNYGYTF
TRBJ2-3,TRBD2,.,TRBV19,TGTGCCAGTAGCGGTACTAGCGGGGGGTATAGCACAGATACGCAGTATTTT,CASSGTSGGYSTDTQYF
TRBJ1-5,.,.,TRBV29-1,TGCAGCGTTGTTACCCAGGCGATCCAGCATTTT,CSVVTQAIQHF
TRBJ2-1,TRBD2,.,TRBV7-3,TGTGCCAGCAGCCGACTAGCGGGGGGGCTAAATGAGCAGTTCTTC,CASSRLAGGLNEQFF
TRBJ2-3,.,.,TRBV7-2,TGTGCCAGCAGCTTTCTCACAGATACGCAGTATTTT,CASSFLTDTQYF
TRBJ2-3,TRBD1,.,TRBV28,TGTGCCAGCAGTGCCTGGACAGGGGGCGCGGCAGATACGCAGTATTTT,CASSAWTGGAADTQYF
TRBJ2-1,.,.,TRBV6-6,TGTGCCAGCAGAGTACAGGCAAACTCCTACAATGAGCAGTTCTTC,CASRVQANSYNEQFF
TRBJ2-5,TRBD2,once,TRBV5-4,TGTGCCAGCAGCCCGAGACTAGCGGGGGGTCAGATAGAAGAGACCCAGTACTTC,CASSPRLAGGQIEETQYF
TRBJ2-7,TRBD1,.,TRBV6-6,TGTGCCAGCAGTTGGGACAGGGGGACTTCTAACGAGCAGTACTTC,CASSWDRGTSNEQYF
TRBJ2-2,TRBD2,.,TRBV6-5,TGTGCCAGCAGTTATGGGACTAGCACCGGGGAGCTGTTTTTT,CASSYGTSTGELFF
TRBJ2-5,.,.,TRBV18,TGTGCCAGCTCACCATCGTTCGGGGAGACCCAGTACTTC,CASSPSFGETQYF
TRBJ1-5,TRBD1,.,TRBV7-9,TGTGCCAGCAGCTTAACCGGGACAGATAGCAATCAGCCCCAGCATTTT,CASSLTGTDSNQPQHF
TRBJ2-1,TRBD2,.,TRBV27,TGTGCCAGCAAATACCGGGAGGGCCAGTTTGAGCAGTTCTTC,CASKYREGQFEQFF
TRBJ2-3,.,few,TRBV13,TGTGCCAGCAGCTTTGGACACACGGTTCCATTCTCCACAGATACGCAGTATTTT,CASSFGHTVPFSTDTQYF
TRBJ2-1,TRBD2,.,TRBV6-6,TGTGCCAGCAGTGCGCCGGGACTAGCTACCGATGAGCAGTTCTTC,CASSAPGLATDEQFF